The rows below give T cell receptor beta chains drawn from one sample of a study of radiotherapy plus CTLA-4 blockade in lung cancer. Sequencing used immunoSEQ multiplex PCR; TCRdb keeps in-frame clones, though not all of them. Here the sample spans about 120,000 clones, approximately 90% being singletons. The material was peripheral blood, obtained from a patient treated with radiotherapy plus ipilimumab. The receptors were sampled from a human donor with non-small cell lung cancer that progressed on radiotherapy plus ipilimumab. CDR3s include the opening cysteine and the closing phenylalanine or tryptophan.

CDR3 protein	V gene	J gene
CASSYRGRPDEQYF	TRBV27	TRBJ2-7
CASSPPIQGNTEAFF	TRBV6-5	TRBJ1-1
CASGYGYTF	TRBV19	TRBJ1-2
CASSSTLTGSYGYTF	TRBV5-4	TRBJ1-2
CASSVVYPSSYNEQFF	TRBV9	TRBJ2-1
CASQPLLNTEAFF	TRBV10-2	TRBJ1-1
CASRGLGVAYEQYF	TRBV6-1	TRBJ2-7
CASSQPSQDPYNEQFF	TRBV19	TRBJ2-1
CASSTTDRGLYQPQHF	TRBV6-6	TRBJ1-5
CSVEGVRSSYNEQFF	TRBV29-1	TRBJ2-1
CASSPVHPGTEAFF	TRBV18	TRBJ1-1
CASSLGGLAGETQYF	TRBV7-9	TRBJ2-5
CASSQELAGNYEQYF	TRBV14	TRBJ2-7
CASSLQGSGTTDTQYF	TRBV7-2	TRBJ2-3
CATRSSSDTQYF	TRBV19	TRBJ2-3
CATSGVGEMNTEAFF	TRBV15	TRBJ1-1
CASSLVAGPDTQYF	TRBV7-2	TRBJ2-3
CASSPGQNTGELFF	TRBV7-9	TRBJ2-2
CASRRGTGGGSGANVLTF	TRBV27	TRBJ2-6
CASSDDSTEAFF	TRBV2	TRBJ1-1
CASTRTGLNYGYTF	TRBV19	TRBJ1-2
CATQGSPPYEQYF	TRBV19	TRBJ2-7
CATSSSYGQETQYF	TRBV15	TRBJ2-5
CASSTGAAGFYEQYF	TRBV6-5	TRBJ2-7
CATSRDVGLGFEQFF	TRBV15	TRBJ2-1
CATSKRGSSYNEQFF	TRBV15	TRBJ2-1
CASSSGVGNEQYF	TRBV19	TRBJ2-7
CASSVDSTDTQYF	TRBV19	TRBJ2-3
CASSVVGVHYGYTF	TRBV9	TRBJ1-2
CASSGGAGWAGNTIYF	TRBV2	TRBJ1-3
CASSVSPTPPRFSNEKLFF	TRBV9	TRBJ1-4
CASSASGASWTQYF	TRBV7-2	TRBJ2-5
CASSLLTDTQYF	TRBV7-6	TRBJ2-3
CASSLGQFYEQYF	TRBV27	TRBJ2-7
CASSRGLAGGNTGELFF	TRBV7-7	TRBJ2-2
CASSGLGWENTIYF	TRBV6-1	TRBJ1-3
CASSPDRVLQPQHF	TRBV18	TRBJ1-5
CASSASGTLNTIYF	TRBV9	TRBJ1-3
CASRVRDNTDTQYF	TRBV11-3	TRBJ2-3
CASSLRTGGAYNEQFF	TRBV5-1	TRBJ2-1
CASRPQGGQGETQYF	TRBV5-1	TRBJ2-5
CASSLRLAGAGTDTQYF	TRBV5-4	TRBJ2-3
CASPSGVEYGYTF	TRBV5-4	TRBJ1-2
CASSKQGEWSGYTF	TRBV6-5	TRBJ1-2
CASSYSGIVAEQYF	TRBV6-6	TRBJ2-7
CASSPAGGRAATGELFF	TRBV4-2	TRBJ2-2
CASSYSPLNPYGYTF	TRBV6-6	TRBJ1-2
CASSTSQGPEAFF	TRBV6-1	TRBJ1-1
CASSLGAGGTDTQYF	TRBV5-6	TRBJ2-3
CAISRAGAKSNEQYF	TRBV10-3	TRBJ2-7
CASSLSGATYNEQFF	TRBV7-7	TRBJ2-1
CASSFRQGADTEAFF	TRBV7-9	TRBJ1-1
CAISETGGNEQYF	TRBV10-3	TRBJ2-7
CASSRGLAGETQYF	TRBV7-3	TRBJ2-5
CASSLGLVGRYEQYF	TRBV5-1	TRBJ2-7
CASSDPGTSGSRQFF	TRBV2	TRBJ2-1
CAISQTSSGYTF	TRBV10-3	TRBJ1-2
CASSSGLAGYNEQFF	TRBV5-4	TRBJ2-1
CASSIMLVGNQPQHF	TRBV19	TRBJ1-5
CASSFRPANTDTQYF	TRBV6-6	TRBJ2-3